This T cell receptor (beta chain) was documented in a study of blood T cell repertoires in COVID-19 (dated by TCRdb to 2020 to 2022). For the wider study: The collaborator samples originated in the United States, Italy and Spain and spanned the acute and convalescent phases of COVID-19. Sample metadata almost always included a de-identified subject ID, COVID-19 status, age in years and sex. The material from the prospective study consisted of cDNA or gDNA derived from T cells, B-cell-depleted T cells, or PBMCs. The dataset comprised deeply sampled blood TCRbeta repertoires from subjects exposed to, actively infected with, or recovered from COVID-19. The repertoires were made available in a free public database intended to serve as a resource for research on the immune response to SARS-CoV-2. HLA class I and class II types, where available, came from metadata supplied by the sample provider rather than from assay-based typing. Samples were obtained from the ongoing ImmuneRACE study (first 160 participants) and from some 1,200 subjects provided by 6 global collaborators. General conclusions and limits of the study: Clinical and demographic metadata were provided uncurated, with the amount varying by source and participant.

To note about this clone: What this receptor recognizes is not known. One base away there is no much larger clone; base qualities are not given.

TCRbeta CDR3 regions were amplified from genomic DNA using the immunoSEQ Assay, a bias-controlled multiplex PCR. The study's processing was this. The number of nucleated cells in each sample was estimated from the amplification of reference gene primers within the assay. To quantify the absolute abundance of each unique TCRbeta CDR3 rearrangement, sequence reads were collapsed and filtered. For each sample, productive Simpson clonality was calculated by taking the square root of Simpson's diversity index across productive rearrangements. This immuneACCESS table, as held by TCRdb, lists in-frame sequences with V and J called but not all clones. Of the missing ones, under half trace to an unresolved V gene in checked studies; the others have no known cause. V, J and clone size reflect that table, while D and trimming were determined from the DNA. This sample gives about 120,000 clones in total; about nine tenths of them show up just once. The biggest ten clones account for under 2% of the sample.

The collaborating institutions used their own protocols to collect whole blood in K2EDTA tubes. For TCRbeta analysis, collaborator samples were shipped as frozen whole blood, as isolated PBMCs, or as DNA extracted from either sample type. From the germline V gene, CDR1 is LGHNA and CDR2 is YNFKEQ. V was cut back by 4 bases and J by 0 bases, leaving a gap of 14 bases between them. The CDR3 spans 16 residues, from the cysteine through the phenylalanine. Just CDR3 DNA is preserved here, 48 bases in frame from base 1. This TCR was recovered from a human donor with active COVID-19. The donor label of this sample is uncertain. Source material: peripheral blood. Rearrangement joined TRBV4-2 to TRBJ2-3; TRBD2 is a weak D gene call, 6 bases matching. Here the CDR3 is given as CASSRLAGSSTDTQYF. The bases are TGTGCCAGCAGCCGCCTGGCGGGGTCTAGCACAGATACGCAGTATTTT.